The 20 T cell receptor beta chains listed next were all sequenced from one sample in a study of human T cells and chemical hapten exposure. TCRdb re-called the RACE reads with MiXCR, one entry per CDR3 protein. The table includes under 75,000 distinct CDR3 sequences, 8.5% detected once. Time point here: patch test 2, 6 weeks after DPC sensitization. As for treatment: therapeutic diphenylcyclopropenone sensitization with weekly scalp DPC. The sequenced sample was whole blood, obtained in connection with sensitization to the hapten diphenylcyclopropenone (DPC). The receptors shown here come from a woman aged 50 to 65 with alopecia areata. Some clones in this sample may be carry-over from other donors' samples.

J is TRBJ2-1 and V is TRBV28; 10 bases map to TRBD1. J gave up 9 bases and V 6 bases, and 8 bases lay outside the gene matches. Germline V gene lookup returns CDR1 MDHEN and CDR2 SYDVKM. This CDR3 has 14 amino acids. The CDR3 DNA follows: TGTGCCAGCAGACGGGACAGGGGTTGGGGTGAGCAGTTCTTC. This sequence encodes CASRRDRGWGEQFF.

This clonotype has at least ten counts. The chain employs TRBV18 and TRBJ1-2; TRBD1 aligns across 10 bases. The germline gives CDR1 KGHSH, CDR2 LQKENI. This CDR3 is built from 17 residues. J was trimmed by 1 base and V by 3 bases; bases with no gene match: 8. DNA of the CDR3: TGTGCCAGCTCACCGGGACAGGGGCTACAAAATAACTATGGCTACACCTTC. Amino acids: CASSPGQGLQNNYGYTF.

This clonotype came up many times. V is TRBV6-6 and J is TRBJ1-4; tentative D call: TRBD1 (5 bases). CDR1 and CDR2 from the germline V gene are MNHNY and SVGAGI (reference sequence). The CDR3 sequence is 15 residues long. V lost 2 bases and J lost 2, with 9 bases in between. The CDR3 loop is CASSYGGTTNEKLFF. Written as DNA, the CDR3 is TGTGCCAGCAGTTACGGGGGGACGACTAATGAAAAACTGTTTTTT.

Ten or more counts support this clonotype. The DNA for the CDR3 is TGTGCCAGCAGTTTCCAGGGTGATCAGCCCCAGCATTTT. Translating gives CASSFQGDQPQHF. The rearrangement links TRBV12-3 or TRBV12-4 to TRBJ1-5; weak D call: TRBD1 (5 bases). V lost 3 bases to trimming and J lost 5 bases, with 8 bases between them. The CDR3 is 13 residues long.

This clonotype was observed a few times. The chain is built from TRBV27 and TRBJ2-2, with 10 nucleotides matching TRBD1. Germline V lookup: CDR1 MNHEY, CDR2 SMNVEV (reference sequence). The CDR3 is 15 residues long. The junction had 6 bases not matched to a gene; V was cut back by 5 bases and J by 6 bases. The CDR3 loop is CASSPGTGVAGELFF. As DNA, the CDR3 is TGTGCCAGCAGTCCCGGGACAGGGGTGGCCGGGGAGCTGTTTTTT.

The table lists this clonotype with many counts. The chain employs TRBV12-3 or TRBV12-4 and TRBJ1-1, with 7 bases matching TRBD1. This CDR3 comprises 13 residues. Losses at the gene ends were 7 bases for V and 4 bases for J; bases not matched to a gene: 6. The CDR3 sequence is CASTGGLRTEAFF. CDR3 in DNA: TGTGCCAGCACAGGGGGGCTTCGCACTGAAGCTTTCTTT.

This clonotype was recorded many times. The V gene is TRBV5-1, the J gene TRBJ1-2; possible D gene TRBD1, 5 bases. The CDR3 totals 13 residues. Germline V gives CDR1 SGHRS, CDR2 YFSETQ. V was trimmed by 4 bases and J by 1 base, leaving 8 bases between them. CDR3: CASSRDDNYGYTF. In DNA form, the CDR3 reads TGCGCCAGCAGCAGGGACGATAACTATGGCTACACCTTC.

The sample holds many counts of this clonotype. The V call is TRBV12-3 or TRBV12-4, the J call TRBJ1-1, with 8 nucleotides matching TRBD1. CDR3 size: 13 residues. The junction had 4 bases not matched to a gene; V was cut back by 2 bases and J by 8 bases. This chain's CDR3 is CASSLTQGGEAFF. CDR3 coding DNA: TGTGCCAGCAGTTTAACACAGGGGGGGGAAGCTTTCTTT.

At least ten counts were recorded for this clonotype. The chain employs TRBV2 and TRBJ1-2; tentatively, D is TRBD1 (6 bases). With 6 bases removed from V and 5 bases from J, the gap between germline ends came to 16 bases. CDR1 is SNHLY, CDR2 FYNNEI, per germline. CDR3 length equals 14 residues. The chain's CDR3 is CASSGGATLYGYTF. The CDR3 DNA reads TGTGCCAGCAGCGGGGGGGCTACGCTATATGGCTACACCTTC.

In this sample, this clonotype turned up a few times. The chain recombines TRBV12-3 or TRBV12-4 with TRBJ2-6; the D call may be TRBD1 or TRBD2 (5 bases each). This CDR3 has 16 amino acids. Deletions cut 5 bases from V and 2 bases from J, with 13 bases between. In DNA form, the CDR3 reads TGTGCCAGCAGTGGTCGGGGCCGAACTGGGGCCAACGTCCTGACTTTC. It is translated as CASSGRGRTGANVLTF.

The CDR3 sequence: CSVHTGTGAAGQFF. The DNA for the CDR3 is TGCAGCGTTCACACCGGGACAGGGGCTGCGGGGCAGTTCTTC. This chain joins TRBV29-1 and TRBJ2-1; 10 nucleotides agree with TRBD1. Germline V gene data show CDR1 as SQVTM and CDR2 as ANQGSEA. The CDR3 length is 14 residues. J gave up 12 bases and V 5 bases, and 13 bases lay outside the gene matches.

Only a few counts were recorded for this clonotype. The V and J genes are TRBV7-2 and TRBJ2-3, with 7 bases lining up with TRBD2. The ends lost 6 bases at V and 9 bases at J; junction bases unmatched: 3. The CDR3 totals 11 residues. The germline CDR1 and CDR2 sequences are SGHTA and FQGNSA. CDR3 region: CASSWEGTQYF. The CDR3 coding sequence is TGTGCCAGCAGTTGGGAGGGCACGCAGTATTTT. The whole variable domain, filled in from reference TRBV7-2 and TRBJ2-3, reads GAGVSQSPSNKVTEKGKDVELRCDPISGHTALYWYRQSLGQGLEFLIYFQGNSAPDKSGLPSDRFSAERTGGSVSTLTIQRTQQEDSAVYLCASSWEGTQYFGPGTRLTVL.

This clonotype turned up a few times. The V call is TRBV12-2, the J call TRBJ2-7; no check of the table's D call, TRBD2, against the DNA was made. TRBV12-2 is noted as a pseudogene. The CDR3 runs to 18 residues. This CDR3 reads CASRLEALAGTSSYEQYF. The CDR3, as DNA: TGTGCAAGTCGCTTAGAGGCGCTAGCGGGAACTAGCTCCTACGAGCAGTACTTC.

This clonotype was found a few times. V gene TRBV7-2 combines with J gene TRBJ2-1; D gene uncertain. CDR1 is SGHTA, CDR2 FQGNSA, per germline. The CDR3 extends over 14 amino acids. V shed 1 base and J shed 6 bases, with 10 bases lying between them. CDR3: CASSLESQANEQFF. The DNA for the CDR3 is TGTGCCAGCAGCTTAGAATCGCAAGCCAATGAGCAGTTCTTC.

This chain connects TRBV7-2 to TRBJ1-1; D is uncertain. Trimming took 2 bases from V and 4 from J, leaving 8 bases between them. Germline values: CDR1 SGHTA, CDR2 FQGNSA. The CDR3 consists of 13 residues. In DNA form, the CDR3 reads TGTGCCAGCAGCTTAATAAGCGCCACTGAAGCTTTCTTT. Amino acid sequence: CASSLISATEAFF.

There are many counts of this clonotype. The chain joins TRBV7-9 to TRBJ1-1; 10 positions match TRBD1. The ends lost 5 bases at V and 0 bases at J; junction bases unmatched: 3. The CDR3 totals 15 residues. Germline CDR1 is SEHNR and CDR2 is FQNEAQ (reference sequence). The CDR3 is CASSAGTGVNTEAFF. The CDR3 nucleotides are TGTGCCAGCAGCGCGGGGACAGGGGTGAACACTGAAGCTTTCTTT.

Here the CDR3 reads CASSSAYRGPSYEQYF. For the CDR3, the DNA is TGTGCCAGCAGTTCGGCCTACAGGGGTCCTTCCTACGAGCAGTACTTC. The chain has TRBV6-5 and TRBJ2-7; 7 positions match TRBD1. Germline CDR1 is MNHEY and CDR2 is SVGAGI. The CDR3 sequence is 16 residues long. J gave up 1 base and V 4 bases, and 10 bases lay outside the gene matches.

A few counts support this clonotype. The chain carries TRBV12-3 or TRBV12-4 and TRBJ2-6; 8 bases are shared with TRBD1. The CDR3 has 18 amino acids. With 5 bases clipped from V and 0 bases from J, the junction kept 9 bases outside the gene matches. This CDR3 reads CASSPRTGLFSGANVLTF. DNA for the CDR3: TGTGCCAGCAGTCCGCGGACAGGGTTATTCTCTGGGGCCAACGTCCTGACTTTC.

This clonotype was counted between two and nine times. As DNA, the CDR3 is TGTGCCAGCAGATCGACAGGGACAGAGACCCAGTACTTC. Translation gives CASRSTGTETQYF. The chain has TRBV6-2 or TRBV6-3 and TRBJ2-5; 7 bases map to TRBD1. The CDR3 runs to 13 residues. The germline V gene encodes CDR1 MNHEY and CDR2 SVGEGT. V was pared by 6 bases and J by 4 bases, with 5 bases of the junction left unmatched.

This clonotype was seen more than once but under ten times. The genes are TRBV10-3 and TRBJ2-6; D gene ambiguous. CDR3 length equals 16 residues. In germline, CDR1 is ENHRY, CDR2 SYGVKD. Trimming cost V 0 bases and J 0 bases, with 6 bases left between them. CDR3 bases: TGTGCCATCAGTGAGTCACGCTCCTCTGGGGCCAACGTCCTGACTTTC. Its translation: CAISESRSSGANVLTF.